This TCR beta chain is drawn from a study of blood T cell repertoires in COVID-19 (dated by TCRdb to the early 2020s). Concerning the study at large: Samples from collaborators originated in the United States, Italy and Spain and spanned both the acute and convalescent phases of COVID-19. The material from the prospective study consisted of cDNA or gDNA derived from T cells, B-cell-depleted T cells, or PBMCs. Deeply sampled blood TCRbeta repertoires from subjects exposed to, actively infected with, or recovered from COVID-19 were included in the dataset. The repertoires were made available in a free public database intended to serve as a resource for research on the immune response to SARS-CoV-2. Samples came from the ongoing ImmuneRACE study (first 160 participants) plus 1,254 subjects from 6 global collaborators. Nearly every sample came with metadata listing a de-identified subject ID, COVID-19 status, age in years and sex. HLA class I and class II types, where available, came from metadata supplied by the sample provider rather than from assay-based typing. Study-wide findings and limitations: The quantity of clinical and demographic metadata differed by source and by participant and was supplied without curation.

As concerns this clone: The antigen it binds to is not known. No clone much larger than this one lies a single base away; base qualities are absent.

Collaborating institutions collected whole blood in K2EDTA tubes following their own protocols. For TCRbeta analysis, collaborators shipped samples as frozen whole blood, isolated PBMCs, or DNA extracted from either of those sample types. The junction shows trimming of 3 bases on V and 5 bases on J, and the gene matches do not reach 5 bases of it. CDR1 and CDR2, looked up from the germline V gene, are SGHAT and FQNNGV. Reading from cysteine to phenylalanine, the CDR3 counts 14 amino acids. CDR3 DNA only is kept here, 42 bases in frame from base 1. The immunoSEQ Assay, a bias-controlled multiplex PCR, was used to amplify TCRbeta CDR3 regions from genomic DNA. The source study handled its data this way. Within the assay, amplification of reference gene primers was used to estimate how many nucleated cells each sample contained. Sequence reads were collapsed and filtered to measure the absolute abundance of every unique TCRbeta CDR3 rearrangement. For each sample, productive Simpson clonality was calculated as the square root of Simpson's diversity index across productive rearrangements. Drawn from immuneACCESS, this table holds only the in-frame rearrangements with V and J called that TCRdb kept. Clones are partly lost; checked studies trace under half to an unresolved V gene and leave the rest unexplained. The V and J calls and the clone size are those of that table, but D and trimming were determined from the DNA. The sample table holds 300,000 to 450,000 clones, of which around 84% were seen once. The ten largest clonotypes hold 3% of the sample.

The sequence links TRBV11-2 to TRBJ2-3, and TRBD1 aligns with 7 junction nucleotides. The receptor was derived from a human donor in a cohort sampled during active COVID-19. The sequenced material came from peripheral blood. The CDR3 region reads CASSFHPGGDTQYF. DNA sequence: TGTGCCAGCAGCTTTCACCCAGGGGGAGATACGCAGTATTTT.